These 13 T cell receptor beta chains were sequenced from one sample in a study of human T cells and chemical hapten exposure. The time point is: patch test 1, 2 weeks after DPC sensitization. Indicated treatment: therapeutic diphenylcyclopropenone sensitization with weekly scalp DPC. One entry per CDR3 protein results from TCRdb running MiXCR on the RACE reads. The sample holds 95,000 or so distinct CDR3 sequences, 8% to 11% seen once. Here the sequenced sample was whole blood, taken in connection with sensitization to the hapten diphenylcyclopropenone (DPC). These TCRs come from a man in his forties with alopecia areata. Some clones in this sample may be carry-over from other donors' samples.

This clonotype was counted a few times. The CDR3 region is CASRGQGKNPYHSGNTIYF. CDR3 in DNA: TGTGCCAGCAGAGGCCAGGGGAAGAACCCCTACCACTCTGGAAACACCATATATTTT. The genes are TRBV6-6 and TRBJ1-3; possibly TRBD1 for D (6 bases). This CDR3 contains 19 residues. The germline V gene encodes CDR1 MNHNY and CDR2 SVGAGI (reference sequence). The germline V and J ends were trimmed by 6 bases and 0 bases, with 24 bases remaining between them.

This clonotype appeared many times. This chain uses TRBV18 with TRBJ1-4, with D uncertain. Germline CDR1 reads KGHSH; CDR2 reads LQKENI. V gave up 2 bases and J gave up 7 bases, with 8 bases separating them. The length of the CDR3 is 13 residues. CDR3 coding DNA: TGTGCCAGCTCACCAGGGATGAGTGAAAAACTGTTTTTT. Its protein is CASSPGMSEKLFF. The full variable domain, completed using reference TRBV18 and TRBJ1-4, is NAGVMQNPRHLVRRRGQEARLRCSPMKGHSHVYWYRQLPEEGLKFMVYLQKENIIDESGMPKERFSAEFPKEGPSILRIQQVVRGDSAAYFCASSPGMSEKLFFGSGTQLSVL.

There are a few counts of this clonotype. The rearrangement joins TRBV29-1 to TRBJ2-7, with D tentatively TRBD1 (6 bases). Germline V gives CDR1 SQVTM, CDR2 ANQGSEA. There are 13 residues in the CDR3. V was clipped by 1 base and J by 3 bases, with 10 bases between them. CDR3 sequence reads: CSVEGQGLYEQYF. The CDR3 DNA reads TGCAGCGTTGAAGGGCAGGGGCTCTACGAGCAGTACTTC.

The chain employs TRBV7-9 and TRBJ2-7, with D perhaps given as TRBD1 or TRBD2 (5 bases each). Trimming cost V 2 bases and J 6 bases, with 11 bases left between them. CDR1 and CDR2 (germline): SEHNR, FQNEAQ (reference sequence). The CDR3 extends over 13 amino acids. The CDR3 protein is CASSLISGGEQYF. CDR3 DNA sequence: TGTGCCAGCAGCTTAATTTCTGGGGGCGAGCAGTACTTC.

The chain is built from TRBV18 and TRBJ2-2; D call uncertain. Trimming stripped 2 bases from V and 5 bases from J, with 6 bases between. The germline V gene encodes CDR1 KGHSH and CDR2 LQKENI. The CDR3 consists of 13 residues. Written as DNA, the CDR3 is TGTGCCAGCTCACCAGGTCGGACCGGGGAGCTGTTTTTT. It is translated as CASSPGRTGELFF.

The chain has TRBV3-1 and TRBJ2-2, with D unclear. The V end lost 1 base, the J end lost 6 bases, and 6 bases lay between the germline ends. The CDR3 spans 13 residues. The germline V gene encodes CDR1 LGHDT and CDR2 YNNKEL (reference sequence). The CDR3 loop reads CASSQGGSGELFF. In DNA, the CDR3 is TGTGCCAGCAGCCAAGGTGGCTCCGGGGAGCTGTTTTTT.

The chain couples TRBV5-1 to TRBJ2-5; 7 nucleotides align to TRBD2. CDR1 and CDR2 from the germline V gene are SGHRS and YFSETQ. V gave up 3 bases and J gave up 5 bases; unmatched junction bases: 13. The CDR3 consists of 16 residues. CDR3 sequence reads: CASSSGGSQTGETQYF. DNA of the CDR3: TGCGCCAGCAGCTCGGGAGGATCCCAGACCGGGGAGACCCAGTACTTC.

V is TRBV9 and J is TRBJ2-7, with 10 bases that match TRBD2. Germline values: CDR1 SGDLS, CDR2 YYNGEE. The junction had 6 bases not matched to a gene; V was cut back by 3 bases and J by 3 bases. This CDR3 region has 15 residues. CDR3 amino acids: CASSAAGTSDYEQYF. CDR3 nucleotides: TGTGCCAGCAGCGCTGCCGGGACTAGCGACTACGAGCAGTACTTC. Filled out from reference TRBV9 and TRBJ2-7, the complete variable domain reads DSGVTQTPKHLITATGQRVTLRCSPRSGDLSVYWYQQSLDQGLQFLIQYYNGEERAKGNILERFSAQQFPDLHSELNLSSLELGDSALYFCASSAAGTSDYEQYFGPGTRLTVT.

Worth noting for this clonotype: The junction shows a germline mismatch at one end, possibly a read error. The CDR3, as DNA: TGTGCCAGTAGTATCGGGACTAGCGGAAGCTCCTGCGAGCAGTACTTC. Amino acid sequence: CASSIGTSGSSCEQYF. V gene TRBV19 combines with J gene TRBJ2-7, with TRBD2 matching over 11 bases. CDR3 length: 16 residues. Germline loops: CDR1 LNHDA, CDR2 SQIVND (reference sequence).

A few counts support this clonotype. This chain joins TRBV24-1 and TRBJ1-1; 9 bases map to TRBD1. The CDR3 is made up of 13 amino acids. Germline CDR1 KGHDR, CDR2 SFDVKD. Trimming took 7 bases from V and 6 from J; bases not matched to a gene: 5. CDR3 loop: CATREQGASEAFF. CDR3 DNA: TGTGCCACCAGGGAACAGGGGGCTTCTGAAGCTTTCTTT.

A few counts support this clonotype. CDR3 nucleotide sequence: TGCGCCAGCAGCTTGGTCGGCTATTCAGATACGCAGTATTTT. As protein: CASSLVGYSDTQYF. The chain uses TRBV5-1 and TRBJ2-3; D remains unclear. This CDR3 contains 14 residues. From germline, CDR1 is SGHRS and CDR2 YFSETQ. The V and J ends lost 0 bases and 4 bases respectively, with 9 bases between them.

The chain carries TRBV12-3 or TRBV12-4 and TRBJ1-1; 7 nucleotides align to TRBD1. The CDR3 runs 18 residues. Unmatched junction bases numbered 17, after V lost 5 bases and J lost 2 bases. The CDR3 nucleotides are TGTGCCAGCAGTCCCTTTTCGGTACCGGGACAGATAAACACTGAAGCTTTCTTT. Amino acid sequence: CASSPFSVPGQINTEAFF.

The chain carries TRBV4-3 and TRBJ1-5; maybe TRBD1 (6 bases). With 3 bases removed from V and 1 base from J, the gap between germline ends came to 13 bases. CDR3 size: 16 residues. CDR1 and CDR2 (germline): LGHNA, YSLEER. CDR3 amino acids: CASSQDTGWSNQPQHF. The CDR3 DNA reads TGCGCCAGCAGCCAGGACACAGGGTGGAGCAATCAGCCCCAGCATTTT.